This record covers a single T cell receptor (beta chain). The antigen remains unidentified. The entry originates in a study of cytomegalovirus exposure and HLA in healthy donors. Overall study findings and caveats: Cytomegalovirus association was listed for around 170 TCR beta chains.

V was pared by 4 bases and J by 3 bases, with 7 bases of the junction left unmatched. The V gene's germline CDR1 is WNHNN and CDR2 SYGVQD (reference sequence). The CDR3 covers 15 residues. TCRdb's table, derived via immunoSEQ multiplex PCR, lists solely in-frame clones and lacks some. The table records roughly 100,000 clones, less than 95% of them present only once. Sequencing used PBMCs. V gene TRBV10-1 combines with J gene TRBJ2-3; 7 positions match TRBD2. The TCR was taken from a young woman in good health and CMV-seronegative. The CDR3 sequence: CASSVSGGRTDTQYF. CDR3 nucleotides: TGCGCCAGCAGTGTTTCGGGAGGTAGGACAGATACGCAGTATTTT.